The 15 T cell receptor beta chains presented below share a single source sample, sequenced in a study of blood T cell repertoires in COVID-19. Using immunoSEQ multiplex PCR, the repertoire was profiled, and TCRdb retains in-frame clones only, with some absent. The sample holds about 140,000 clones, 84% seen once. The sequencing sample was made of peripheral blood. These receptors originate from a man aged 25-45 years with COVID-19, enrolled during active disease.

V is TRBV5-8 and J is TRBJ2-2, with no clear D. V was pared by 6 bases and J by 6 bases, with 12 bases between. The CDR3 covers 13 residues. The germline V gene encodes CDR1 SGHTS and CDR2 YDEGEE. The CDR3 protein is CASTRIGSGELFF. In nucleotides, the CDR3 is TGTGCCAGCACCCGGATCGGGTCCGGGGAGCTGTTTTTT.

The chain links TRBV2 to TRBJ2-5; 10 nucleotides line up with TRBD1. V lost 0 bases and J lost 0; bases outside the gene matches: 13. CDR1 is SNHLY, CDR2 FYNNEI, per germline. The CDR3 contains 20 residues. The CDR3 nucleotides read TGTGCCAGCAGTGAAGCCCTGGGAAAAGGTGGGACAGGGGACCAAGAGACCCAGTACTTC. Encoded protein: CASSEALGKGGTGDQETQYF.

V and J are TRBV7-8 and TRBJ1-2; TRBD1 matches at 11 bases. V shed 3 bases and J 2 bases; nucleotides not matched to a gene: 2. The CDR3 extends over 15 amino acids. Germline-derived CDR1 and CDR2 are SGHVS and FQNEAQ. The CDR3: CASSFRDRGNYGYTF. The DNA of the CDR3 is TGTGCCAGCAGCTTCCGGGACAGGGGGAACTATGGCTACACCTTC.

CDR3 coding DNA: TGTGCCAGCAGGGGGAGCAGCAACACCGGGGAGCTGTTTTTT. Translation gives CASRGSSNTGELFF. This chain uses TRBV3-1 (or the pseudogene TRBV3-2) with TRBJ2-2; TRBD2 might be the D (5 bases). The CDR3 totals 14 residues. Trimming left V 6 bases short and J 2 bases short, with 10 bases between. Germline loops: CDR1 LGHDT, CDR2 YNNKEL (reference sequence).

This chain links TRBV30 with TRBJ2-1; weak D call: TRBD1 (6 bases). Germline loops: CDR1 GTSNPN, CDR2 SVGIG (reference sequence). The CDR3 has 14 amino acids. Trimming took off 0 bases at V and 6 bases at J, with 12 bases between the two ends. In DNA form, the CDR3 reads TGTGCCTGGAGTGTACCCACCAGGGGCAATGAGCAGTTCTTC. Encoded protein: CAWSVPTRGNEQFF.

The rearrangement joins TRBV10-2 to TRBJ2-7; unclear D gene. The V gene's germline CDR1 is WSHSY and CDR2 SAAADI. Deletions cut 0 bases from V and 3 bases from J, with 6 bases between. The CDR3 contains 13 residues. CDR3 coding DNA: TGCGCCAGCAGTGAGTCGACTTTCTACGAGCAGTACTTC. Encoded protein: CASSESTFYEQYF.

The chain carries TRBV11-1 and TRBJ2-1, with a tentative D call TRBD1 (6 bases). Germline V lookup: CDR1 SGHAT, CDR2 FQDESV (reference sequence). The CDR3 totals 13 residues. The V gene lost 4 bases and the J gene lost 4 bases, with 8 bases spanning the gap. CDR3 in amino acids: CASSSDRYNEQFF. The CDR3 DNA reads as TGTGCCAGCAGCTCCGACAGGTACAATGAGCAGTTCTTC.

This chain uses TRBV7-6 with TRBJ1-4, with D unresolved. CDR1 SGHVS and CDR2 FNYEAQ come from the germline V gene. The germline V and J ends were trimmed by 1 base and 8 bases, with 14 bases remaining between them. The CDR3 sequence is 15 residues long. This CDR3 is CASSLGYFRGEKLFF. CDR3 sequence (DNA): TGTGCCAGCAGCTTAGGTTATTTCCGCGGCGAAAAACTGTTTTTT. The full variable domain, in which reference TRBV7-6 and TRBJ1-4 provide the parts outside the CDR3, is GAGVSQSPRYKVTKRGQDVALRCDPISGHVSLYWYRQALGQGPEFLTYFNYEAQQDKSGLPNDRFSAERPEGSISTLTIQRTEQRDSAMYRCASSLGYFRGEKLFFGSGTQLSVL.

The chain couples TRBV18 to TRBJ2-1; 15 positions agree with TRBD2. The V segment lost 6 bases and the J segment 4 bases; nucleotides outside the gene matches: 4. The V gene's germline CDR1 is KGHSH and CDR2 LQKENI. The CDR3 sequence is 16 residues long. This chain's CDR3 is CASSLGTSGGYNEQFF. Written as DNA, the CDR3 is TGTGCCAGCTCCCTCGGGACTAGCGGGGGGTACAATGAGCAGTTCTTC.

The chain has TRBV11-3 and TRBJ2-2; TRBD1 is a possible D gene (7 bases). Germline CDR1 reads SGHNT; CDR2 reads YENEEA. V gave up 4 bases and J gave up 7 bases, with 10 bases separating them. This CDR3 region has 13 residues. Here the CDR3 reads CASSYRGLGELFF. Here the CDR3 DNA reads TGTGCCAGCAGCTACAGGGGACTCGGGGAGCTGTTTTTT.

V usage is TRBV14 and J usage is TRBJ1-4; TRBD1 agrees at 7 bases. This CDR3 region has 14 residues. Germline CDR1 is SGHDN and CDR2 is FVKESK. With 4 bases clipped from V and 5 bases from J, the junction kept 4 bases outside the gene matches. The CDR3 reads CASSRGQTNEKLFF. CDR3 DNA: TGTGCCAGCAGCCGGGGACAGACGAATGAAAAACTGTTTTTT.

The rearrangement joins TRBV7-2 to TRBJ2-5; 7 bases fit TRBD1. With V trimmed by 5 bases and J by 1 base, 4 bases remained unmatched. This CDR3 has 14 amino acids. The germline V gene encodes CDR1 SGHTA and CDR2 FQGNSA. CDR3 loop: CASSLRTGQETQYF. The CDR3 nucleotides read TGTGCCAGCAGCCTTAGGACAGGCCAAGAGACCCAGTACTTC.

The rearrangement links TRBV10-1 to TRBJ1-1, with TRBD1 matching over 7 bases. CDR3 length: 15 residues. In germline, CDR1 is WNHNN, CDR2 SYGVQD (reference sequence). Trimming at V came to 3 bases and at J to 5 bases, leaving 9 bases not matched to a gene. CDR3 DNA sequence: TGCGCCAGCAGTGATCAAGGGGGCGCGAAGACTGAAGCTTTCTTT. Its protein is CASSDQGGAKTEAFF.

The chain employs TRBV30 and TRBJ2-1; D not certain. CDR1 and CDR2 (germline): GTSNPN, SVGIG (reference sequence). The CDR3 covers 10 residues. Trimming stripped 5 bases from V and 7 bases from J, with 6 bases between. The CDR3 spells CAWGRNEQFF. CDR3 bases: TGTGCCTGGGGCAGGAATGAGCAGTTCTTC.

This CDR3 reads CASSLRQGVSYEQYF. The CDR3 DNA sequence: TGTGCCAGCAGCTTACGACAGGGGGTCTCCTACGAGCAGTACTTC. V usage is TRBV7-9 and J usage is TRBJ2-7; 9 bases are shared with TRBD1. CDR3 length: 15 amino acids. Germline assignment: CDR1 SEHNR and CDR2 FQNEAQ (reference sequence). Trimming at V came to 2 bases and at J to 0 bases, leaving 2 bases not matched to a gene.